These 16 T cell receptor beta chains share one sample of origin, sequenced in a study of cytomegalovirus exposure and HLA in healthy donors. 60 Vbeta and 13 Jbeta primers were used in PCR. The protocol was immunoSEQ multiplex PCR, while the TCRdb copy is restricted to in-frame clones and leaves out a portion. The sample shows fewer than 350,000 clones, approximately 90% of them seen only once. Material for sequencing was PBMCs. The receptors derive from a young woman in good health and CMV-seronegative.

This clone occurred once. V usage is TRBV5-1 and J usage is TRBJ1-1; D may be TRBD1 (6 bases). The germline CDR1 and CDR2 sequences are SGHRS and YFSETQ. The V and J ends lost 4 bases and 3 bases respectively, with 13 bases between them. The CDR3 extends over 14 amino acids. CDR3 nucleotide sequence: TGCGCCAGCAGCACGGGGGGGGCGGACACTGAAGCTTTCTTT. It is translated as CASSTGGADTEAFF.

V gene TRBV21-1 combines with J gene TRBJ2-2; TRBD1 reflects the table's D call only, with no check against the DNA. TRBV21-1 is annotated as a pseudogene. The CDR3 loop spans 16 amino acids. The DNA for the CDR3 is TGTGCCAGCAGCAAAAAGGGACAGAATACGACCGGGGAGCTGTTTTTT. Amino acids: CASSKKGQNTTGELFF.

This clone was detected only once. The gene calls are TRBV9 and TRBJ1-6, with 8 bases identical to TRBD1. CDR3 length equals 16 residues. Germline V lookup: CDR1 SGDLS, CDR2 YYNGEE. V lost 3 bases and J lost 7; bases outside the gene matches: 9. The CDR3 DNA reads as TGTGCCAGCAGCGCAAAAGTACAGGGGGGCAATTCACCCCTCCACTTT. It yields the protein CASSAKVQGGNSPLHF.

The chain couples TRBV14 to TRBJ2-2; D is unclear. The CDR3 spans 14 residues. V lost 1 base and J 4 bases, leaving 7 bases between the germline ends. Germline V gene lookup returns CDR1 SGHDN and CDR2 FVKESK. The CDR3, as DNA: TGTGCCAGCAGCCAAGGCCCAGGCACCGGGGAGCTGTTTTTT. It yields the protein CASSQGPGTGELFF.

The rearrangement uses TRBV7-2 and TRBJ2-5; D uncertain. With 0 bases removed from V and 5 bases from J, the gap between germline ends came to 4 bases. The length of the CDR3 is 12 residues. CDR1 is SGHTA, CDR2 FQGNSA, per germline. This CDR3 reads CASSLALETQYF. The CDR3 coding sequence is TGTGCCAGCAGCTTAGCTCTTGAGACCCAGTACTTC.

V gene TRBV5-1 combines with J gene TRBJ1-4, with D perhaps matching TRBD1 (5 bases). V was clipped by 0 bases and J by 10 bases, with 10 bases between them. Germline V gene lookup returns CDR1 SGHRS and CDR2 YFSETQ. The CDR3 extends over 13 amino acids. In nucleotides, the CDR3 is TGCGCCAGCAGCTTGGCGCTGGGGGGAAAACTGTTTTTT. Translating gives CASSLALGGKLFF.

This clone has only a few counts. The V call is TRBV2, the J call TRBJ2-7; D possibly corresponds to TRBD1 (6 bases). Per germline, CDR1 SNHLY and CDR2 FYNNEI. The length of the CDR3 is 16 residues. The ends were cut back, 1 base at V and 1 base at J, with 14 bases in the middle. The CDR3 DNA reads TGTGCCAGCAGTGAAGGGGGCAGGGGCCCTTCCTACGAGCAGTACTTC. Translated, it gives CASSEGGRGPSYEQYF.

This CDR3 reads CSVETGPYEQYF. As DNA, the CDR3 is TGCAGCGTTGAAACAGGGCCCTACGAGCAGTACTTC. This chain uses TRBV29-1 with TRBJ2-7, with D perhaps matching TRBD1 (6 bases). The length of the CDR3 is 12 residues. CDR1 and CDR2 (germline): SQVTM, ANQGSEA. Trimming cost V 2 bases and J 2 bases, with 7 bases left between them.

CDR3 DNA: TGTGCCACCAGCAGCGCTGGACAGGGATGGACTGAAGCTTTCTTT. It encodes CATSSAGQGWTEAFF. The V gene is TRBV15, the J gene TRBJ1-1, with TRBD1 identical over 8 bases. The length of the CDR3 is 15 residues. Germline CDR1 LNHNV, CDR2 YYDKDF (reference sequence). Trimming removed 3 bases from V and 5 bases from J; junction bases left unmatched: 8. Full variable domain (rest looked up from reference TRBV15 and TRBJ1-1): DAMVIQNPRYQVTQFGKPVTLSCSQTLNHNVMYWYQQKSSQAPKLLFHYYDKDFNNEADTPDNFQSRRPNTSFCFLDIRSPGLGDTAMYLCATSSAGQGWTEAFFGQGTRLTVV.

The genes are TRBV5-4 and TRBJ1-1; 10 nucleotides match TRBD1. Germline trimming cut 6 bases from V and 3 bases from J; bases unmatched to any gene: 17. CDR1 SGHNT and CDR2 YYREEE come from the germline V gene (reference sequence). The CDR3 extends over 18 amino acids. In DNA form, the CDR3 reads TGTGCCAGCACCAAGGATACGACAGGGGGCACGTGGCACACTGAAGCTTTCTTT. Its protein product is CASTKDTTGGTWHTEAFF.

The CDR3: CASSLVYLVNEQFF. Here the CDR3 DNA reads TGTGCCAGCAGCTTAGTTTACCTAGTCAATGAGCAGTTCTTC. The chain combines TRBV7-2 with TRBJ2-1; D not resolved. This CDR3 is built from 14 residues. The germline gives CDR1 SGHTA, CDR2 FQGNSA. Trimming took off 1 base at V and 6 bases at J, with 10 bases between the two ends.

The chain employs TRBV18 and TRBJ2-1; 9 bases fit TRBD2. The CDR3 has 17 amino acids. Germline V lookup: CDR1 KGHSH, CDR2 LQKENI. Unmatched junction bases numbered 13, after V lost 3 bases and J lost 7 bases. Here the CDR3 DNA reads TGTGCCAGCTCACCTCCGGGACTAGCCTCTGCTGGGAATGAGCAGTTCTTC. Protein sequence: CASSPPGLASAGNEQFF.

This clone has more than one count but fewer than ten. The chain uses TRBV2 and TRBJ2-7, with 7 bases identical to TRBD1. This CDR3 is built from 14 residues. CDR1 is SNHLY, CDR2 FYNNEI, per germline. The V and J ends lost 6 bases and 0 bases, in that order; junction bases with no gene match: 5. The CDR3 here is CASSPDRDSYEQYF. CDR3 in DNA: TGTGCCAGCAGCCCCGACAGGGACTCCTACGAGCAGTACTTC.

The DNA for the CDR3 is TGTGCCAGTATCCGGCGGGGGAGAGGAAACACCATATATTTT. It is translated as CASIRRGRGNTIYF. The chain combines TRBV19 with TRBJ1-3, with a tentative D call TRBD1 (5 bases). The V gene lost 7 bases and the J gene lost 4 bases, with 14 bases spanning the gap. CDR1 LNHDA and CDR2 SQIVND come from the germline V gene (reference sequence). The CDR3 consists of 14 residues. The full variable domain, completed using reference TRBV19 and TRBJ1-3, is DGGITQSPKYLFRKEGQNVTLSCEQNLNHDAMYWYRQDPGQGLRLIYYSQIVNDFQKGDIAEGYSVSREKKESFPLTVTSAQKNPTAFYLCASIRRGRGNTIYFGEGSWLTVV.

This clone was seen only once. The J gene is TRBJ1-5, the V gene TRBV6-1, with D possibly TRBD1 on 6 matching bases. V gave up 3 bases and J gave up 14 bases, with 17 bases separating them. CDR1 MNHNS and CDR2 SASEGT come from the germline V gene. The CDR3 is 13 amino acids. The CDR3 loop is CASSEPTGPGEHF. The CDR3, as DNA: TGTGCCAGCAGTGAGCCTACAGGGCCCGGGGAGCATTTT.

The CDR3 here is CAWSRQLNTEAFF. The CDR3 bases are TGTGCCTGGAGTCGACAGTTGAACACTGAAGCTTTCTTT. The chain is built from TRBV30 and TRBJ1-1; D may be TRBD1 (5 bases). The CDR3 covers 13 residues. Trimming shortened V by 2 bases and J by 0 bases, and 7 bases separated the two germline ends. Germline values: CDR1 GTSNPN, CDR2 SVGIG (reference sequence).